Following are 8 T cell receptor beta chains from one sample sequenced in a study of T-cell reconstitution after alpha-beta-depleted transplantation in children. TCRbeta library preparation incorporated unique molecular identifiers. TCRdb called the PCR reads again in MiXCR, with one record for every CDR3 protein. The data show around 600,000 distinct CDR3 sequences, roughly a tenth seen once. Specimen: PBMCs from the stem cell graft donor, collected from the stem cell graft. These receptors all stem from a human donor who donated a stem cell graft to a child with acute myeloid leukemia.

This chain links TRBV4-3 with TRBJ2-1; unclear D gene. Germline V gene data show CDR1 as LGHNA and CDR2 as YSLEER. The CDR3 loop spans 15 amino acids. V lost 7 bases to trimming and J lost 2 bases, with 15 bases between them. CDR3 residues: CASTLDEFTYNEQFF. In DNA, the CDR3 is TGCGCCAGCACCCTAGACGAGTTTACCTACAATGAGCAGTTCTTC.

This clonotype was seen a few times. The J gene is TRBJ1-6, the V gene TRBV5-1; no clear D. Between the trimmed V and J ends, which lost 4 bases and 14 bases, there was a span of 13 bases. The CDR3 is made up of 12 amino acids. Germline V gene data show CDR1 as SGHRS and CDR2 as YFSETQ. In DNA form, the CDR3 reads TGCGCCAGCAGCCCCCTCGGTGAATCCCTCCACTTT. Protein: CASSPLGESLHF.

This clonotype was recorded a few times. The CDR3: CASSYTGLAGGAKNIQYF. In nucleotides, the CDR3 is TGTGCCAGCAGCTATACGGGACTAGCGGGAGGTGCCAAAAACATTCAGTACTTC. The V call is TRBV7-9, the J call TRBJ2-4; TRBD2 agrees at 15 bases. The CDR3 runs 18 residues. CDR1 and CDR2 (germline): SEHNR, FQNEAQ (reference sequence). J lost 1 base, V lost 4 bases, and 5 bases had no gene match. Using reference TRBV7-9 and TRBJ2-4 for the parts outside the CDR3, the full variable domain is DTGVSQNPRHKITKRGQNVTFRCDPISEHNRLYWYRQTLGQGPEFLTYFQNEAQLEKSRLLSDRFSAERPKGSFSTLEIQRTEQGDSAMYLCASSYTGLAGGAKNIQYFGAGTRLSVL.

This clonotype was found many times. The gene calls are TRBV28 and TRBJ2-7; D may match TRBD1 or TRBD2 (6 bases each). V shed 2 bases and J shed 7 bases, with 15 bases lying between them. The CDR3 has 14 residues. Germline V CDR1 and CDR2: MDHEN, SYDVKM. The CDR3 region is CASSLQRLGGEQYF. Here the CDR3 DNA reads TGTGCCAGCAGTTTACAGCGACTAGGGGGTGAGCAGTACTTC.

The chain links TRBV6-2 or TRBV6-3 to TRBJ2-3; tentatively, D is TRBD1 (5 bases). The CDR3 covers 11 residues. The germline V gene encodes CDR1 MNHEY and CDR2 SVGEGT. Trimming pared 6 bases from V and 7 bases from J, leaving 8 bases between. CDR3 sequence (DNA): TGTGCCAGCAGCAGGGATCATACGCAGTATTTT. Protein product: CASSRDHTQYF.

This clonotype was observed at least ten times. The genes are TRBV19 and TRBJ2-1, with D possibly being TRBD1 (6 bases). The CDR3 consists of 13 residues. CDR1 LNHDA and CDR2 SQIVND come from the germline V gene (reference sequence). The V gene lost 9 bases and the J gene lost 3 bases, with 12 bases spanning the gap. The CDR3 loop is CASKGENYNEQFF. DNA for the CDR3: TGTGCCAGCAAGGGGGAAAACTACAATGAGCAGTTCTTC.

This clonotype came up many times. The gene calls are TRBV7-2 and TRBJ2-1; D ambiguous. The CDR3 spans 14 residues. Trimming cost V 1 base and J 0 bases, with 4 bases left between them. Germline lookup yields CDR1 SGHTA and CDR2 FQGNSA. This CDR3 reads CASSLDHSYNEQFF. In nucleotides, the CDR3 is TGTGCCAGCAGCTTAGACCACTCCTACAATGAGCAGTTCTTC.

This clonotype was counted many times. This chain uses TRBV6-2 or TRBV6-3 with TRBJ2-7; 9 bases match TRBD2. V trimming: 6 bases; J trimming: 1 base; junction bases outside the gene matches: 7. The CDR3 loop spans 15 amino acids. Germline loops: CDR1 MNHEY, CDR2 SVGEGT. The DNA for the CDR3 is TGTGCCAGCAGCTGGGCCCTAGCGGGGTCCTACGAGCAGTACTTC. It encodes CASSWALAGSYEQYF.